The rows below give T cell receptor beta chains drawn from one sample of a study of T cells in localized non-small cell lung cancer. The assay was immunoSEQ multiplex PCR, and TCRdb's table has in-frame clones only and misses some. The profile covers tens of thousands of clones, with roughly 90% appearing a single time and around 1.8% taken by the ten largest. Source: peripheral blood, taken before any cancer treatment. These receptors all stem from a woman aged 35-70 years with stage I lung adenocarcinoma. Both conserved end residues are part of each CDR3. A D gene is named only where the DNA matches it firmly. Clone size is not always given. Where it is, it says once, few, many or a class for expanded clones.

CDR3 DNA: TGTGCCAGCAGCGTAGGACAGGGACAGGGGGTTTCTGCACAGTATTTT; CDR3 protein: CASSVGQGQGVSAQYF; D gene: TRBD1; V gene: TRBV9; J gene: TRBJ2-3; clone size: -
CDR3 DNA: TGCAGCTCTATTAGCTCCCGGGCTGAAGCTTTCTTT; CDR3 protein: CSSISSRAEAFF; D gene: -; V gene: TRBV29-1; J gene: TRBJ1-1; clone size: -
CDR3 DNA: TGTGCCAGCGTTAGGGAGGCTAATGAAAAACTGTTTTTT; CDR3 protein: CASVREANEKLFF; D gene: -; V gene: TRBV7-9; J gene: TRBJ1-4; clone size: -
CDR3 DNA: TGTGCCAGCAGCGTAGGAGGGCTAGCGGGTAGCCAAGAGACCCAGTACTTC; CDR3 protein: CASSVGGLAGSQETQYF; D gene: TRBD2; V gene: TRBV9; J gene: TRBJ2-5; clone size: -
CDR3 DNA: TGTGCCAGCAGTTTCGCGAGGGCCGGGGAGCTGTTTTTT; CDR3 protein: CASSFARAGELFF; D gene: -; V gene: TRBV6-5; J gene: TRBJ2-2; clone size: -
CDR3 DNA: TGTGCCAGCAGTTCCGGACAGCTCCGAACACCCGGGGAGCTGTTTTTT; CDR3 protein: CASSSGQLRTPGELFF; D gene: -; V gene: TRBV6-5; J gene: TRBJ2-2; clone size: -
CDR3 DNA: TGTGCCAGCAGAGGGGTGGCCTACAATGAGCAGTTCTTC; CDR3 protein: CASRGVAYNEQFF; D gene: -; V gene: TRBV11-1; J gene: TRBJ2-1; clone size: once
CDR3 DNA: TGTGCCAGTAGAATACCAGGGGGCGTTCAGCCCCAGCATTTT; CDR3 protein: CASRIPGGVQPQHF; D gene: TRBD1; V gene: TRBV19; J gene: TRBJ1-5; clone size: once
CDR3 DNA: TGTGCCAGCAGCTTCACTGTAGTGGACGAGCAGTACTTC; CDR3 protein: CASSFTVVDEQYF; D gene: -; V gene: TRBV7-2; J gene: TRBJ2-7; clone size: -
CDR3 DNA: TGTGCCACCACACGCAACGGGGCGACTAATGAAAAACTGTTTTTT; CDR3 protein: CATTRNGATNEKLFF; D gene: -; V gene: TRBV19; J gene: TRBJ1-4; clone size: -
CDR3 DNA: TGTGCCAGCAGCGTAGGGGGTGGCAGCACAGATACGCAGTATTTT; CDR3 protein: CASSVGGGSTDTQYF; D gene: -; V gene: TRBV9; J gene: TRBJ2-3; clone size: -
CDR3 DNA: TGTGCCTGGAGTGTGGCGGGAGAGACCCAGTACTTC; CDR3 protein: CAWSVAGETQYF; D gene: -; V gene: TRBV30; J gene: TRBJ2-5; clone size: -
CDR3 DNA: TGTGCCAGCAGTGCCCCCGGGACAGATGAAAAACTGTTTTTT; CDR3 protein: CASSAPGTDEKLFF; D gene: TRBD1; V gene: TRBV2; J gene: TRBJ1-4; clone size: -
CDR3 DNA: TGTGCCAGCAGTTACCACGGGACTGCGAAAACCTACGAGCAGTACTTC; CDR3 protein: CASSYHGTAKTYEQYF; D gene: -; V gene: TRBV6-5; J gene: TRBJ2-7; clone size: -
CDR3 DNA: TGTGCTAGTGGTTTAGGACTCTATGGCTACACCTTC; CDR3 protein: CASGLGLYGYTF; D gene: -; V gene: TRBV12-5; J gene: TRBJ1-2; clone size: -
CDR3 DNA: TGCAGCGTCGGGACAGAGTCAACTAATCAGCCCCAGCATTTT; CDR3 protein: CSVGTESTNQPQHF; D gene: TRBD1; V gene: TRBV29-1; J gene: TRBJ1-5; clone size: -
CDR3 DNA: TGTGCCAGCAGTGGACAGGGGTGGGTAGATACGCAGTATTTT; CDR3 protein: CASSGQGWVDTQYF; D gene: TRBD1; V gene: TRBV2; J gene: TRBJ2-3; clone size: -
CDR3 DNA: TGTGCCAGCAGCGTAGAACCCCTCGGGTCCGGCTACACCTTC; CDR3 protein: CASSVEPLGSGYTF; D gene: -; V gene: TRBV9; J gene: TRBJ1-2; clone size: -
CDR3 DNA: TGTGCCAGCAGTTTATCGATGATCGGGGGAGGGAGAGGTTTAAATTCACCCCTCCACTTT; CDR3 protein: CASSLSMIGGGRGLNSPLHF; D gene: -; V gene: TRBV27; J gene: TRBJ1-6; clone size: -
CDR3 DNA: TGTGCCAGCAGTCCGCTGACAGGGTGGGGCTACAATGAGCAGTTCTTC; CDR3 protein: CASSPLTGWGYNEQFF; D gene: TRBD1; V gene: TRBV27; J gene: TRBJ2-1; clone size: -
CDR3 DNA: TGTGCCAGTAGTGTGGGACAGGGGATGAACACTGAAGCTTTCTTT; CDR3 protein: CASSVGQGMNTEAFF; D gene: TRBD1; V gene: TRBV19; J gene: TRBJ1-1; clone size: -
CDR3 DNA: TGTGCCAGCAGCTTCCTCTACAATGAGCAGTTCTTC; CDR3 protein: CASSFLYNEQFF; D gene: -; V gene: TRBV7-2; J gene: TRBJ2-1; clone size: once
CDR3 DNA: TGTGCCAGCAGCTTATCCCCAGGGGCTGAAGCTTTCTTT; CDR3 protein: CASSLSPGAEAFF; D gene: -; V gene: TRBV7-9; J gene: TRBJ1-1; clone size: few
CDR3 DNA: TGTGCCAGCAGTGTAAGTCCGCTTTCCTACGAGCAGTACTTC; CDR3 protein: CASSVSPLSYEQYF; D gene: -; V gene: TRBV2; J gene: TRBJ2-7; clone size: -
CDR3 DNA: TGCAGCGTACAGGTTAGCAATCAGCCCCAGCATTTT; CDR3 protein: CSVQVSNQPQHF; D gene: -; V gene: TRBV29-1; J gene: TRBJ1-5; clone size: -
CDR3 DNA: TGTGCCTGGAGTCCCCCCAGGGGAAGGACCACAGATACGCAGTATTTT; CDR3 protein: CAWSPPRGRTTDTQYF; D gene: -; V gene: TRBV30; J gene: TRBJ2-3; clone size: -
CDR3 DNA: TGTGCCAGCAGCCCGAGGACTAGCGGGAGTAGGAGGCCGTTCTTC; CDR3 protein: CASSPRTSGSRRPFF; D gene: TRBD2; V gene: TRBV9; J gene: TRBJ2-1; clone size: -
CDR3 DNA: TGCGCCAGCAGCACAGGACAGGGAGGTGTTCATGGCTACACCTTC; CDR3 protein: CASSTGQGGVHGYTF; D gene: TRBD1; V gene: TRBV5-1; J gene: TRBJ1-2; clone size: -
CDR3 DNA: TGTGCCAGCAGCTTAAGCCTGGACAGGGCCCCAGATACGCAGTATTTT; CDR3 protein: CASSLSLDRAPDTQYF; D gene: TRBD1; V gene: TRBV11-2; J gene: TRBJ2-3; clone size: -
CDR3 DNA: TGTGCCAGCAGCACCTACGTCCCAGGGTATACTGGGGCCAACGTCCTGACTTTC; CDR3 protein: CASSTYVPGYTGANVLTF; D gene: -; V gene: TRBV7-3; J gene: TRBJ2-6; clone size: once
CDR3 DNA: TGTGCCAGCTCACCACGCGGGAGCTCCTACAATGAGCAGTTCTTC; CDR3 protein: CASSPRGSSYNEQFF; D gene: TRBD2; V gene: TRBV18; J gene: TRBJ2-1; clone size: -
CDR3 DNA: TGTGCCAGCAGCTTGGGGACAGAGTACAATGAGCAGTTCTTC; CDR3 protein: CASSLGTEYNEQFF; D gene: -; V gene: TRBV5-4; J gene: TRBJ2-1; clone size: -
CDR3 DNA: TGTGCCAGCATCCGTGGGACATCCTCCTACGAGCAGTACTTC; CDR3 protein: CASIRGTSSYEQYF; D gene: -; V gene: TRBV2; J gene: TRBJ2-7; clone size: -
CDR3 DNA: TGCGCCAGCAGCTTGGCCTCCGTCCTCGGCGGAAACACCATATATTTT; CDR3 protein: CASSLASVLGGNTIYF; D gene: -; V gene: TRBV5-1; J gene: TRBJ1-3; clone size: -
CDR3 DNA: TGCGCCAGCAGCTTGGGGGACCGATTTTCACCCCTCCACTTT; CDR3 protein: CASSLGDRFSPLHF; D gene: -; V gene: TRBV5-1; J gene: TRBJ1-6; clone size: -
CDR3 DNA: TGTGCCAGTACCAGAGTAGGCTCAGACAGGGGCCGGCTGGGAGCTTTCTTT; CDR3 protein: CASTRVGSDRGRLGAFF; D gene: TRBD1; V gene: TRBV19; J gene: TRBJ1-1; clone size: -
CDR3 DNA: TGTGCCAGCAGTGGGGGGGTGAGTGGCGGCGCGAACACCGGGGAGCTGTTTTTT; CDR3 protein: CASSGGVSGGANTGELFF; D gene: -; V gene: TRBV2; J gene: TRBJ2-2; clone size: -
CDR3 DNA: TGTGCCAGCAGCTTAGGGGGTACCTCTGGAAACACCATATATTTT; CDR3 protein: CASSLGGTSGNTIYF; D gene: -; V gene: TRBV7-3; J gene: TRBJ1-3; clone size: -
CDR3 DNA: TGTGCCAGCAGGCCCCCGGGACAGAGCACAGATACGCAGTATTTT; CDR3 protein: CASRPPGQSTDTQYF; D gene: TRBD1; V gene: TRBV7-3; J gene: TRBJ2-3; clone size: once
CDR3 DNA: TGTGCCTGGAGTCAGGGGGCCAGCATGAACACTGAAGCTTTCTTT; CDR3 protein: CAWSQGASMNTEAFF; D gene: TRBD1; V gene: TRBV30; J gene: TRBJ1-1; clone size: -
CDR3 DNA: TGTGCCAGCAGCCTCGGGTTGGGGATGGGAGAGACCCAGTACTTC; CDR3 protein: CASSLGLGMGETQYF; D gene: -; V gene: TRBV9; J gene: TRBJ2-5; clone size: -
CDR3 DNA: TGTGCCAGCAGCTTAGATCCAATCACAGATACGCAGTATTTT; CDR3 protein: CASSLDPITDTQYF; D gene: -; V gene: TRBV11-3; J gene: TRBJ2-3; clone size: -
CDR3 DNA: TGTGCCAGCAGCTTAGGGTCAACTAATGAAAAACTGTTTTTT; CDR3 protein: CASSLGSTNEKLFF; D gene: -; V gene: TRBV7-9; J gene: TRBJ1-4; clone size: -
CDR3 DNA: TGCGCCAGCAGCTTGGCGGGGGACTCCTACAATGAGCAGTTCTTC; CDR3 protein: CASSLAGDSYNEQFF; D gene: -; V gene: TRBV5-1; J gene: TRBJ2-1; clone size: -
CDR3 DNA: TGTGCCAGCAGCCAGGGGGACCCCAGCCCTCCCTACGAGCAGTACTTC; CDR3 protein: CASSQGDPSPPYEQYF; D gene: -; V gene: TRBV4-2; J gene: TRBJ2-7; clone size: few
CDR3 DNA: TGTGCCTGCCTCTCTTGGGGTAATGAAAAACTGTTTTTT; CDR3 protein: CACLSWGNEKLFF; D gene: -; V gene: TRBV30; J gene: TRBJ1-4; clone size: -
CDR3 DNA: TGTGCCAGCAGCTTAGACGGGACAGGGGGCTACGAGCAGTACTTC; CDR3 protein: CASSLDGTGGYEQYF; D gene: TRBD1; V gene: TRBV7-8; J gene: TRBJ2-7; clone size: -
CDR3 DNA: TGTGCCAGCAGCCTCGTAACGGGGTACACTGAAGCTTTCTTT; CDR3 protein: CASSLVTGYTEAFF; D gene: -; V gene: TRBV7-8; J gene: TRBJ1-1; clone size: -
CDR3 DNA: TGCAGTGCTAGAACGGGCTACGAGCAGTACTTC; CDR3 protein: CSARTGYEQYF; D gene: -; V gene: TRBV20-1; J gene: TRBJ2-7; clone size: once
CDR3 DNA: TGTGCCAGCAGCCCCCTGGGACAGGCGAACACCGGGGAGCTGTTTTTT; CDR3 protein: CASSPLGQANTGELFF; D gene: TRBD1; V gene: TRBV7-9; J gene: TRBJ2-2; clone size: -
CDR3 DNA: TGTGCCAGCGGGACCGGGACAGGGGTGGCTGGCTACACCTTC; CDR3 protein: CASGTGTGVAGYTF; D gene: TRBD1; V gene: TRBV2; J gene: TRBJ1-2; clone size: -